This T cell receptor beta chain is from a study of shared clonotypes between healthy human individuals. Each sorted subset replicate got 200 ng genomic DNA, about 33,000 genomes. Using immunoSEQ multiplex PCR, the repertoire was profiled, and TCRdb retains in-frame clones only, with some absent. The repertoire includes approximately 500,000 clones, almost 97% of them detected once, and approximately 0.062% sits in the top ten. This TCR derives from a woman aged 30 to 39 in good health. Sequencing was performed on naive CD4+ T cells sorted from blood. The subset was: CD45RA+ positively selected.

The CDR3 sequence: CASSSPGLAVYEQYF. CDR3 coding DNA: TGTGCCAGCAGCTCCCCGGGACTAGCGGTCTACGAGCAGTACTTC. V gene TRBV5-6 combines with J gene TRBJ2-7, with 11 bases fitting TRBD2. CDR3 length equals 15 residues. J gave up 3 bases and V 3 bases, and 5 bases lay outside the gene matches. Germline V gene sequence: CDR1 SGHDT, CDR2 YYEEEE.